This T cell receptor (beta chain) came from a study of cytomegalovirus exposure and HLA in healthy donors. General study results and limits: It was 150 to 200 TCR beta chains that were listed as cytomegalovirus-associated. HLA allele associations emerged for under 20,000 TCR beta sequences in a later analysis, at 0.05 false discovery rate.

The table lists this clone with a few counts. Its antigen remains unknown. Germline CDR1 and CDR2: LNHNV and YYDKDF (reference sequence). V was pared by 1 base and J by 0 bases, with 5 bases between. This CDR3 is 14 amino acids long. Primers: 60 Vbeta forward and 13 Jbeta reverse. Only in-frame clones appear in the TCRdb table, and some are missing; sequencing was by immunoSEQ multiplex PCR. The sample carries over 150,000 clones, about four fifths recorded once. The receptor's source is a man aged 45-60 years in good health and CMV-seropositive. Material for sequencing was PBMCs. The rearrangement joins TRBV15 to TRBJ2-3; unclear D gene. CDR3 region: CATSRAQSTDTQYF. The CDR3 DNA sequence: TGTGCCACCAGCAGAGCCCAAAGCACAGATACGCAGTATTTT.